The clone carrying this TCR beta chain was seen a few times. Antigen unknown. These data originate in a study of response to subunit inactivated influenza vaccine. The germline CDR1 and CDR2 sequences are SQVTM and ANQGSEA. The CDR3 sequence is 15 residues long. V was clipped by 1 base and J by 3 bases, with 13 bases between them. MiXCR was run by TCRdb on the RT-PCR reads, yielding one entry per CDR3 protein. The sample holds 590,000 or so distinct CDR3 sequences; approximately 14% are singletons and the top ten take roughly 7.6%. Findings and limits, study-wide: Each seasonal flu vaccination may recruit only limited new T cells, authors suggested.

This receptor was taken from a man aged 45-65 years who received an inactivated influenza vaccine. The chain joins TRBV29-1 to TRBJ2-1, with D tentatively TRBD2 (6 bases). The source material was PBMCs from blood, sampled roughly 2 weeks before vaccination. CDR3 in DNA: TGCAGCGTTGAAGGGGGGGACTCAATCTACAATGAGCAGTTCTTC. Translated: CSVEGGDSIYNEQFF.